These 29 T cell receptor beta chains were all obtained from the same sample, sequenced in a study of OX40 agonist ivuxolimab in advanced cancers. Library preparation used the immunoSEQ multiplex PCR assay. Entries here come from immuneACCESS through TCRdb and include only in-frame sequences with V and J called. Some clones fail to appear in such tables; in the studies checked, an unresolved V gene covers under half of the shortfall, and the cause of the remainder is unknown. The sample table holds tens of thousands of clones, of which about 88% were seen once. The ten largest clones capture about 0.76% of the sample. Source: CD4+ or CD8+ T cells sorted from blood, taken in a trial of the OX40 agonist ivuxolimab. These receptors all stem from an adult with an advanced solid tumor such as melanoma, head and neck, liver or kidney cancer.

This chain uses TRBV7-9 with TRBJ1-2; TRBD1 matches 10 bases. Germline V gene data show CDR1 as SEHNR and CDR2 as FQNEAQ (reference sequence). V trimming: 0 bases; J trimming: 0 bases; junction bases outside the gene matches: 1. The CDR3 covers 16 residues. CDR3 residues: CASSLATGGPNYGYTF. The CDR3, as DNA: TGTGCCAGCAGCTTAGCGACAGGGGGCCCTAACTATGGCTACACCTTC.

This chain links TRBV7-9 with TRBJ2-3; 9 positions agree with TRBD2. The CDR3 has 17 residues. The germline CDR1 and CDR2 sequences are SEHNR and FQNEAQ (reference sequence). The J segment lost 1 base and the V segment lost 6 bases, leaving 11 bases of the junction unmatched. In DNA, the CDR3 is TGTGCCAGCAGTCCTGCCCGTGGACTAGCGCGCACAGATACGCAGTATTTT. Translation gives CASSPARGLARTDTQYF.

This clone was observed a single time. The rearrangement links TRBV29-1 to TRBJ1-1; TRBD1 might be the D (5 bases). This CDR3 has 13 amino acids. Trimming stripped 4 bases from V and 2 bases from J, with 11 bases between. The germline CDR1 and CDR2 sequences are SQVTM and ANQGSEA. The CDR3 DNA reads TGCAGCGTTGCGGCACAGGTTAACACTGAAGCTTTCTTT. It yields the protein CSVAAQVNTEAFF.

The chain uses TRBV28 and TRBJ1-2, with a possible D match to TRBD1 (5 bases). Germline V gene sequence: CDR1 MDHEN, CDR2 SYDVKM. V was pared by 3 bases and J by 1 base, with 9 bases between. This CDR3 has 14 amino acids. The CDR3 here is CASSFEGRNYGYTF. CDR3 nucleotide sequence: TGTGCCAGCAGTTTTGAGGGGCGTAACTATGGCTACACCTTC.

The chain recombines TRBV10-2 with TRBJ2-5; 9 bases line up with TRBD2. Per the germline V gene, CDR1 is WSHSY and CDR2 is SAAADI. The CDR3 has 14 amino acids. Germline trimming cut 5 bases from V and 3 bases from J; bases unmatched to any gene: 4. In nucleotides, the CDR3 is TGCGCCAGCAGTAGGACTAGCGCCGAAGAGACCCAGTACTTC. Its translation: CASSRTSAEETQYF.

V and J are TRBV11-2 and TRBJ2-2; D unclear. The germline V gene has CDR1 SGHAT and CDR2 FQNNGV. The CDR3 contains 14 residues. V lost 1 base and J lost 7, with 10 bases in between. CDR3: CASSLGSGGGELFF. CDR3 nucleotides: TGTGCCAGCAGCTTAGGCTCCGGTGGCGGGGAGCTGTTTTTT.

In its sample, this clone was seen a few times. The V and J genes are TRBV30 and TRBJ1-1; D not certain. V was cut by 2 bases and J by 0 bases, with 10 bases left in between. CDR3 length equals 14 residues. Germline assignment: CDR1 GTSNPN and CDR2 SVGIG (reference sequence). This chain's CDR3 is CAWSKIRVNTEAFF. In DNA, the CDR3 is TGTGCCTGGAGTAAGATTCGGGTGAACACTGAAGCTTTCTTT.

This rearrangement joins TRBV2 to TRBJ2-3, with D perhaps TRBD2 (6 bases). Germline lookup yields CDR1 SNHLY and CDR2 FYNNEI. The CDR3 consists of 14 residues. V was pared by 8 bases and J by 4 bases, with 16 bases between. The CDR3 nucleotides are TGTGCCAGCCGTCGGGATAGCGGATCAGATACGCAGTATTTT. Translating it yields CASRRDSGSDTQYF.

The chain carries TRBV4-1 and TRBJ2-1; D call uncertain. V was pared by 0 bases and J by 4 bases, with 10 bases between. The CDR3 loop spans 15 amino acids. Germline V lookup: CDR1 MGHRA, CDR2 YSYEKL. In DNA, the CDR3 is TGCGCCAGCAGCCAAGAGTTAGCCCATTACAATGAGCAGTTCTTC. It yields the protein CASSQELAHYNEQFF.

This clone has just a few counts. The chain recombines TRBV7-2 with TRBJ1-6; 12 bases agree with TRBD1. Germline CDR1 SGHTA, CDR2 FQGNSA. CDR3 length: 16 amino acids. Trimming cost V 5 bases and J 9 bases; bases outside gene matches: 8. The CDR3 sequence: CASSPPGQGAGSPLHF. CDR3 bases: TGTGCCAGCAGCCCGCCGGGACAGGGGGCAGGTTCACCCCTCCACTTT.

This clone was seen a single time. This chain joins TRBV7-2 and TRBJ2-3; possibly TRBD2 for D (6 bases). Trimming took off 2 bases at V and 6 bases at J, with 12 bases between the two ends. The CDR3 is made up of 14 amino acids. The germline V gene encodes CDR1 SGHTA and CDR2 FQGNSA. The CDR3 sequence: CASSLRRASDTQYF. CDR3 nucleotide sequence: TGTGCCAGCAGCTTACGGAGGGCGTCTGATACGCAGTATTTT.

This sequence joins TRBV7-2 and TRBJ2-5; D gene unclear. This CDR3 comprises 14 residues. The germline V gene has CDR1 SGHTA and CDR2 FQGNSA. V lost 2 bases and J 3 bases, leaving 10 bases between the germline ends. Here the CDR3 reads CASSLNPRKETQYF. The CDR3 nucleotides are TGTGCCAGCAGCTTAAACCCCAGGAAAGAGACCCAGTACTTC.

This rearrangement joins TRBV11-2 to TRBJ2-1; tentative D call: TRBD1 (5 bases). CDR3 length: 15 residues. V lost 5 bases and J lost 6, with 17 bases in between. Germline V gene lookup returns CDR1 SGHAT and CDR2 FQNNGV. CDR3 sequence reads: CASSKQGSYTNEQFF. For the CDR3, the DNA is TGTGCCAGCAGCAAGCAGGGTTCCTATACCAATGAGCAGTTCTTC.

CDR3: CAWSAPKLIYGYTF. The DNA of the CDR3 is TGTGCCTGGAGTGCGCCCAAATTGATCTATGGCTACACCTTC. The rearrangement links TRBV30 to TRBJ1-2; no firm D call. The CDR3 is 14 amino acids. The V end was cut by 1 base, the J end by 4 bases, with 13 bases between. Germline V lookup: CDR1 GTSNPN, CDR2 SVGIG (reference sequence).

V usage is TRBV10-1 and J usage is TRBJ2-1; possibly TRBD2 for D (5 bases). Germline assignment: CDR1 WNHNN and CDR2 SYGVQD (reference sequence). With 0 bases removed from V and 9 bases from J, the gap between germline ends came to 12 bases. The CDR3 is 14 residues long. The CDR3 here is CASSESFGVGEQFF. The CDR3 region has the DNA TGCGCCAGCAGTGAGTCATTCGGGGTGGGTGAGCAGTTCTTC.

CDR3 sequence: CASSLVIGYTQYF. CDR3 in DNA: TGCGCCAGCAGCTTGGTTATCGGATATACGCAGTATTTT. The chain couples TRBV5-1 to TRBJ2-3; D call uncertain. The CDR3 sequence is 13 residues long. Germline V gives CDR1 SGHRS, CDR2 YFSETQ. Trimming took 0 bases from V and 7 from J, leaving 9 bases between them.

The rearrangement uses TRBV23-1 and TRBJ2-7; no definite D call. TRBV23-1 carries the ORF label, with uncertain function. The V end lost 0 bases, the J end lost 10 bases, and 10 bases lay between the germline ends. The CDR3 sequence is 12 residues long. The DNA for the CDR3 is TGCGCCAGCAGTCAATCGTGGGTATCTCAGTACTTC. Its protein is CASSQSWVSQYF.

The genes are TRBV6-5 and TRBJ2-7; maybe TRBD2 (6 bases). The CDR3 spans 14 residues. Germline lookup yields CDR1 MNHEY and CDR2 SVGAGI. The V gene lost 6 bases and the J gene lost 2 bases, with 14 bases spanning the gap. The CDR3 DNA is TGTGCCAGCAGCTCCCCCGGGGGTCCCTACGAGCAGTACTTC. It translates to CASSSPGGPYEQYF.

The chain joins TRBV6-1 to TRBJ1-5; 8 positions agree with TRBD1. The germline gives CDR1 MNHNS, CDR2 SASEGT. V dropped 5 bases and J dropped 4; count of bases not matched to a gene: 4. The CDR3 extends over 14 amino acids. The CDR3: CASSRDRSNQPQHF. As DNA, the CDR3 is TGTGCCAGCAGTCGGGACAGGAGTAATCAGCCCCAGCATTTT.

The CDR3 sequence is CANLGFDGYTF. The CDR3 nucleotides are TGTGCCAACCTAGGGTTCGATGGCTACACCTTC. The V and J genes are TRBV28 and TRBJ1-2; D ambiguous. V lost 10 bases to trimming and J lost 6 bases, with 12 bases between them. This CDR3 has 11 residues. CDR1 and CDR2 from the germline V gene are MDHEN and SYDVKM.

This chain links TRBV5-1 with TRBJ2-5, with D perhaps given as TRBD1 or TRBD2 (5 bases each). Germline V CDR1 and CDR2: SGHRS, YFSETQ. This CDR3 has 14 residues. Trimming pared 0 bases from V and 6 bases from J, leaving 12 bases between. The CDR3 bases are TGCGCCAGCAGCTTGGAACGGGGCATACAGACCCAGTACTTC. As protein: CASSLERGIQTQYF.

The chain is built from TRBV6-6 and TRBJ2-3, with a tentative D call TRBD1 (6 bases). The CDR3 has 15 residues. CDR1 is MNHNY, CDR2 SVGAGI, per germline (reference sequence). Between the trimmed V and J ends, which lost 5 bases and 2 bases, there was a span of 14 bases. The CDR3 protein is CASSTTGRDTDTQYF. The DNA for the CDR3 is TGTGCCAGCAGTACGACAGGCCGGGACACAGATACGCAGTATTTT.

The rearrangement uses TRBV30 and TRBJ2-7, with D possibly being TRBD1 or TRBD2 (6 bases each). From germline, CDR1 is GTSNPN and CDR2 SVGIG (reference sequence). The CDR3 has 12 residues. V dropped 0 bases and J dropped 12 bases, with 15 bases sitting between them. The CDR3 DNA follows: TGTGCCTGGAGTGTACAGGGACTCCGCCTGTACTTC. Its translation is CAWSVQGLRLYF.

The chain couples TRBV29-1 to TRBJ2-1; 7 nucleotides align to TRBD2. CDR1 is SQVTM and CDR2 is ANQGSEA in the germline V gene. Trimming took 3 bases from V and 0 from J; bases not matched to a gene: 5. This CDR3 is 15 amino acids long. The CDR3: CSVEAGARSYNEQFF. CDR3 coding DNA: TGCAGCGTTGAGGCGGGAGCTCGCTCCTACAATGAGCAGTTCTTC.

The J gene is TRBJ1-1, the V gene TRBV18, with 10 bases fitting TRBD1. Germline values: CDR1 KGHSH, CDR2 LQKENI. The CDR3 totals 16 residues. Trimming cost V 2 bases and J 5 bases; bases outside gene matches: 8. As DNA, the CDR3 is TGTGCCAGCTCACCAAAGGACAGGGGGAGGGGGACTGAAGCTTTCTTT. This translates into CASSPKDRGRGTEAFF.

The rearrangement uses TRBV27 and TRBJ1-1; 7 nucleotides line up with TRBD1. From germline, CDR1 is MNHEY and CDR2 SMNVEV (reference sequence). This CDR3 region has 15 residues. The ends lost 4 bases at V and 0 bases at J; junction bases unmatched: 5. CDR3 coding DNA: TGTGCCAGCAGTTCAACCGGGACAGTGAACACTGAAGCTTTCTTT. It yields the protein CASSSTGTVNTEAFF.

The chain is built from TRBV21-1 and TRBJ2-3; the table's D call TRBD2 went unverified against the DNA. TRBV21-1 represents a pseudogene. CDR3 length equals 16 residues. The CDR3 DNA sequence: TGTGCCAGCATTCTTAAGCGGGGCCTAGACCCAGATACGCAGTATTTT. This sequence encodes CASILKRGLDPDTQYF.

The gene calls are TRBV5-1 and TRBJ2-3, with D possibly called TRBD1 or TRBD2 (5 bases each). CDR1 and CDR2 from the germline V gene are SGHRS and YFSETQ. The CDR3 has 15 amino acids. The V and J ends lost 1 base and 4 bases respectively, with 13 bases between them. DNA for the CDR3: TGCGCCAGCAGCTTGTATCCAGGGAGTCCAGATACGCAGTATTTT. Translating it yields CASSLYPGSPDTQYF.

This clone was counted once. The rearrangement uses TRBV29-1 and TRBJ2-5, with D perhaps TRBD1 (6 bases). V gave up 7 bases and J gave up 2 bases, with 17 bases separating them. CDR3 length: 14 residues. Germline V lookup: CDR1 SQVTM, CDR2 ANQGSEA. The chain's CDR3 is CSAPRGSRQETQYF. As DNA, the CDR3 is TGCAGCGCCCCCAGGGGTTCGCGTCAAGAGACCCAGTACTTC.